The 9 T cell receptor beta chains listed next were all sequenced from one sample in a study of cytomegalovirus exposure and HLA in healthy donors. Primers: 60 Vbeta forward and 13 Jbeta reverse. Libraries were prepared by immunoSEQ multiplex PCR; TCRdb keeps only in-frame clonotypes and omits some of them. The sample has 120,000 or so clones, 75% to 90% seen once; the top ten hold about 19%. Sequencing input: PBMCs. The origin of the receptors is a man aged 18-30 years in good health and CMV-seropositive.

The V gene is TRBV5-3, the J gene TRBJ1-5, with D perhaps TRBD1 (6 bases). TRBV5-3 is known as an ORF, though its function is uncertain. CDR3 length: 14 amino acids. The V end was cut by 0 bases, the J end by 6 bases, with 10 bases between. CDR3 DNA sequence: TGTGCCAGAAGCTTGGACAGGGCCCCTCAGCCCCAGCATTTT. Encoded protein: CARSLDRAPQPQHF.

This sequence joins TRBV29-1 and TRBJ2-5; the match to TRBD1 covers 7 bases. The J call may be in error: the DNA end matches TRBJ2-7 better. The CDR3 sequence is 11 residues long. Per the germline V gene, CDR1 is SQVTM and CDR2 is ANQGSEA. The CDR3 nucleotides read TGCAGCGGACAGGGTACTCACGAGCAGTACTTC. Its translation: CSGQGTHEQYF.

The V and J genes are TRBV9 and TRBJ2-1; 9 positions match TRBD2. Unmatched junction bases numbered 9, after V lost 4 bases and J lost 7 bases. Germline V gives CDR1 SGDLS, CDR2 YYNGEE. CDR3 size: 15 residues. In DNA, the CDR3 is TGTGCCAGCAGCCCGCCGGCGGCGGGAGGGAATGAGCAGTTCTTC. Its protein product is CASSPPAAGGNEQFF.

The J gene is TRBJ2-5, the V gene TRBV11-1; D gene ambiguous. Trimming took 5 bases from V and 3 from J, leaving 10 bases between them. In germline, CDR1 is SGHAT, CDR2 FQDESV (reference sequence). This CDR3 region has 13 residues. CDR3 amino acids: CASSRKRKETQYF. In DNA, the CDR3 is TGTGCCAGCAGCCGCAAGAGAAAAGAGACCCAGTACTTC. The full variable domain, with the rest looked up from reference TRBV11-1 and TRBJ2-5, is EAEVAQSPRYKITEKSQAVAFWCDPISGHATLYWYRQILGQGPELLVQFQDESVVDDSQLPKDRFSAERLKGVDSTLKIQPAELGDSAMYLCASSRKRKETQYFGPGTRLLVL.

This chain connects TRBV7-3 to TRBJ2-2; 7 bases are shared with TRBD1. This CDR3 spans 15 amino acids. Per the germline V gene, CDR1 is SGHTA and CDR2 is FQGTGA. The V and J ends lost 0 bases and 6 bases, in that order; junction bases with no gene match: 4. CDR3 in amino acids: CASSLTGGAAGELFF. The CDR3 DNA reads as TGTGCCAGCAGCTTAACAGGGGGCGCGGCCGGGGAGCTGTTTTTT.

The chain couples TRBV2 to TRBJ2-7; a possible D gene is TRBD1 (5 bases). The germline gives CDR1 SNHLY, CDR2 FYNNEI. V was shortened by 8 bases and J by 6 bases, with 11 bases between the two germline ends. The CDR3 has 11 amino acids. The chain's CDR3 is CASSIGAEQYF. CDR3 bases: TGTGCCAGCTCTATTGGGGCCGAGCAGTACTTC. The variable domain in full, completed from reference TRBV2 and TRBJ2-7, reads EPEVTQTPSHQVTQMGQEVILRCVPISNHLYFYWYRQILGQKVEFLVSFYNNEISEKSEIFDDQFSVERPDGSNFTLKIRSTKLEDSAMYFCASSIGAEQYFGPGTRLTVT.

The chain uses TRBV5-1 and TRBJ2-7, with 9 bases lining up with TRBD1. CDR1 is SGHRS and CDR2 is YFSETQ in the germline V gene. Trimming cost V 4 bases and J 0 bases; bases outside gene matches: 5. The CDR3 spans 15 residues. DNA of the CDR3: TGCGCCAGCAGCGACCGGGACAGGGACTCCTACGAGCAGTACTTC. This gives the protein CASSDRDRDSYEQYF. The full variable domain, completed using reference TRBV5-1 and TRBJ2-7, is KAGVTQTPRYLIKTRGQQVTLSCSPISGHRSVSWYQQTPGQGLQFLFEYFSETQRNKGNFPGRFSGRQFSNSRSEMNVSTLELGDSALYLCASSDRDRDSYEQYFGPGTRLTVT.

There are a few counts of this clone. This sequence joins TRBV29-1 and TRBJ2-1; 9 positions agree with TRBD1. In germline, CDR1 is SQVTM, CDR2 ANQGSEA. CDR3 size: 15 residues. V lost 2 bases and J lost 5; bases outside the gene matches: 7. The CDR3 coding sequence is TGCAGCGTTGAACGAGGGGACAGGGCGAACAATGAGCAGTTCTTC. Translated: CSVERGDRANNEQFF.

This sequence joins TRBV28 and TRBJ2-3; 14 bases fit TRBD2. J lost 0 bases, V lost 6 bases, and 8 bases had no gene match. CDR1 and CDR2 from the germline V gene are MDHEN and SYDVKM. CDR3 length: 18 residues. The CDR3 sequence: CASSQGLAGAISTDTQYF. The CDR3 DNA reads as TGTGCCAGCAGCCAGGGACTAGCGGGGGCAATCAGCACAGATACGCAGTATTTT.